The TCR beta chain described here comes from a study of T cells expressing NK-cell markers. Study context: Source material for TCR beta repertoires consisted of sorted CD3+CD56+NKG2C+, CD3+CD56+NKG2C- and CD3+CD56-NKG2C+ T cells. Serological testing identified most of the eight sequenced donors as HCMV-seropositive and one as seronegative. Study-level results: In roughly six donors, dominant CD3+CD56+NKG2C+ clonotypes ranked among the top 10 CD8+ clonotypes. The study found these clonotypes also leading the CD3+CD56-NKG2C+ fraction in a few donors.

With respect to this clonotype: No antigen is known for it.

TCRdb re-called the 5' RACE reads and catalogs CDR3 proteins one per entry, DNA excluded. This repertoire includes hundreds of thousands of distinct CDR3 sequences. The CDR3 contains 13 residues. CDR1 is DFQATT and CDR2 is SNEGSKA in the germline V gene (reference sequence). This chain joins TRBV20-1 and TRBJ1-2. This TCR derives from a man aged 18 to 30 in good health. Sample: blood T cells: a sorted CD56 or NKG2C T cell subset, CD4+ or CD8+ T cells, or bulk PBMC T cells (not recorded which). The chain's CDR3 is CSAIEAGIYGYTF.